A single T cell receptor beta chain is shown here with its context. Its cognate antigen is unknown. Researchers ran the PCR with 60 Vbeta and 13 Jbeta primers. Profiled with immunoSEQ multiplex PCR; TCRdb holds only in-frame clones, not every one. The profile shows a few hundred thousand clones, under 80% of them singletons. Germline CDR1 is MRHNA and CDR2 is SNTAGT. CDR3 length: 15 amino acids. Germline trimming cut 3 bases from V and 4 bases from J; bases unmatched to any gene: 4. This sample is part of a study of cytomegalovirus exposure and HLA in healthy donors. Regarding the study as a whole: The study found most TCR sequences rare, yet found some public TCRs in many donors. Per a prior analysis, the majority of TCR beta V segments were productive roughly 87% or roughly 30% of the time.

This chain joins TRBV6-4 and TRBJ2-3; 10 bases match TRBD1. The material sequenced was PBMCs. This receptor was taken from a girl aged 2-10 years in good health and CMV-seronegative. The CDR3 bases are TGTGCCAGCAGTGAGGGACAGGGGAACGCAGATACGCAGTATTTT. Protein: CASSEGQGNADTQYF.